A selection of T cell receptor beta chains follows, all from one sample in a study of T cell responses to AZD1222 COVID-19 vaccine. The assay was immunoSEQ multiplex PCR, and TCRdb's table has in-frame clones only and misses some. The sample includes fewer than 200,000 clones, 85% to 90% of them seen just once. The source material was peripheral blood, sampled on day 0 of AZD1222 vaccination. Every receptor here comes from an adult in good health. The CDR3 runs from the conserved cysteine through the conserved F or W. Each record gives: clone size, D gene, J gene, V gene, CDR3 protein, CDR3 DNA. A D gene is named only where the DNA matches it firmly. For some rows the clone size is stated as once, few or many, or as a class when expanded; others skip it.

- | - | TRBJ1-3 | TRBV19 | CASSMGSRWLSGNTIYF | TGTGCCAGTAGTATGGGCAGCAGGTGGCTCTCTGGAAACACCATATATTTT
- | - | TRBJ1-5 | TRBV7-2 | CASSLVRGMGNQPQHF | TGTGCCAGCAGCTTAGTGAGAGGGATGGGCAATCAGCCCCAGCATTTT
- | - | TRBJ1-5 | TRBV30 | CAWRLRGSQPQHF | TGTGCCTGGAGGCTTAGGGGAAGTCAGCCCCAGCATTTT
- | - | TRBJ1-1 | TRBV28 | CASSRGTEAFF | TGTGCCAGCAGTAGAGGCACTGAAGCTTTCTTT
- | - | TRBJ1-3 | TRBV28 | CASSPLGNTIYF | TGTGCCAGCAGTCCCCTGGGGAACACCATATATTTT
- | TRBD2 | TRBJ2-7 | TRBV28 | CASSRGSTYEQYF | TGTGCCAGCAGCCGCGGGAGTACGTACGAGCAGTACTTC
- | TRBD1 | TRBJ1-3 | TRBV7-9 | CASSRRDRAGNTIYF | TGTGCCAGCAGCCGCCGGGACAGGGCTGGAAACACCATATATTTT
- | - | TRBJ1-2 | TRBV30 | CAWAIQANYGYTF | TGTGCCTGGGCCATACAGGCTAACTATGGCTACACCTTC
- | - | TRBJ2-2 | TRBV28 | CASSFLGQSNTGELFF | TGTGCCAGCAGCTTCCTAGGACAGTCCAACACCGGGGAGCTGTTTTTT
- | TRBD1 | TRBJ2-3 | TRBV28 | CASSIQGAGSDTQYF | TGTGCCAGCAGTATACAGGGGGCTGGGTCAGATACGCAGTATTTT
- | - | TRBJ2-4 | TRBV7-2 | CASSLEGGGLGKDIQYF | TGTGCCAGCAGCTTAGAGGGAGGGGGTCTAGGAAAGGACATTCAGTACTTC
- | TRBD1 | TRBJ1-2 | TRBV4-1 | CASSQGQGSSYGYTF | TGCGCCAGCAGCCAGGGACAGGGTAGTAGCTATGGCTACACCTTC
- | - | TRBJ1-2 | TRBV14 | CASSLGQPRGGGYTF | TGTGCCAGCAGCCTCGGGCAGCCGAGGGGTGGTGGCTACACCTTC
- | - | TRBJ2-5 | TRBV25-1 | CASSENGVQETQYF | TGTGCCAGCAGTGAAAACGGAGTCCAAGAGACCCAGTACTTC
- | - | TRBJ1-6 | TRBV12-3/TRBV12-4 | CASTSSSPLHF | TGTGCCAGCACCTCCAGTTCACCCCTCCACTTT
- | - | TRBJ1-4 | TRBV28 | CAIQTGQNEKLFF | TGTGCCATCCAGACAGGCCAGAATGAAAAACTGTTTTTT
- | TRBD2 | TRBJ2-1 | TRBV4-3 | CASSLEPGLAGHNEQFF | TGCGCCAGCAGCCTCGAACCGGGACTAGCGGGCCACAATGAGCAGTTCTTC
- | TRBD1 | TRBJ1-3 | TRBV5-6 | CASSLRRTGTGNTIYF | TGTGCCAGCAGCTTGCGGAGGACAGGGACAGGAAACACCATATATTTT
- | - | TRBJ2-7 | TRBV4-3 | CASSQDSRGSSYEQYF | TGCGCCAGCAGCCAAGATTCCCGGGGGAGCTCCTACGAGCAGTACTTC
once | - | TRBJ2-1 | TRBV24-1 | CATSDPSGGYNEQFF | TGTGCCACCAGTGATCCCTCAGGAGGGTACAATGAGCAGTTCTTC
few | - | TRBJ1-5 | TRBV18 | CASSPKAGVNQPQHF | TGTGCCAGCTCACCGAAGGCCGGTGTCAATCAGCCCCAGCATTTT
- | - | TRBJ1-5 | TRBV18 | CASSHRGDPQPQHF | TGTGCCAGCTCACACCGGGGGGATCCTCAGCCCCAGCATTTT
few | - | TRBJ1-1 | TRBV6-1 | CASSERQANTEAFF | TGTGCCAGCAGTGAAAGACAGGCGAACACTGAAGCTTTCTTT
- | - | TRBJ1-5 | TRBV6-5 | CASSYPLGPQHF | TGTGCCAGCAGTTACCCGTTGGGTCCCCAGCATTTT
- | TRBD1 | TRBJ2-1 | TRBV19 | CASRGDRASYNEQFF | TGTGCCAGTAGAGGGGACAGGGCTTCCTACAATGAGCAGTTCTTC
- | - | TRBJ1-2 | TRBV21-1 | CASSETGSYGYTF | TGTGCCAGCAGCGAGACAGGGAGCTATGGCTACACCTTC
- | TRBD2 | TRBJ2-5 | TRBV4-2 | CASSGLAGGETQYF | TGTGCCAGCAGCGGACTAGCGGGAGGTGAGACCCAGTACTTC
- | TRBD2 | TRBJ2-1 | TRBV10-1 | CASSDTSGRASSYNEQFF | TGCGCCAGCAGTGATACTAGCGGGAGGGCGAGCTCCTACAATGAGCAGTTCTTC
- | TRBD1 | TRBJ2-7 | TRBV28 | CASSLDGTGSYEQYF | TGTGCCAGCAGTTTAGACGGGACAGGGTCCTACGAGCAGTACTTC
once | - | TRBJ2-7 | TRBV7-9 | CAGGKLSYEQYF | TGTGCCGGGGGGAAGCTCTCCTACGAGCAGTACTTC
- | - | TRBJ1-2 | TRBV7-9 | CASSLVASSGYTF | TGTGCCAGCAGCTTAGTGGCGAGTTCTGGCTACACCTTC
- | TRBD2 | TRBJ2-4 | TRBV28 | CASNTGGKNIQYF | TGTGCCAGCAACACGGGGGGAAAAAACATTCAGTACTTC
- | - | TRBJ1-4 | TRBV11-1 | CASSPRSGRFEKLFF | TGTGCCAGCAGCCCCCGGTCAGGGCGTTTCGAAAAACTGTTTTTT
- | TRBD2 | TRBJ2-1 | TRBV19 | CASSGQLSGIIFF | TGTGCCAGTAGCGGCCAATTAAGCGGGATCATTTTCTTC
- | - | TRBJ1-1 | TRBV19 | CASSEISLTGNTEAFF | TGTGCCAGTAGCGAGATTTCCCTTACAGGGAACACTGAAGCTTTCTTT
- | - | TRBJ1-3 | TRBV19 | CASKPYGVSGNTIYF | TGTGCCAGTAAGCCCTATGGGGTTTCTGGAAACACCATATATTTT
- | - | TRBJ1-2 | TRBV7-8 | CASSSPRGSAGVNYGYTF | TGTGCCAGCAGCTCCCCCCGGGGCTCGGCAGGGGTTAACTATGGCTACACCTTC
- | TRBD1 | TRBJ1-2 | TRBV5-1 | CASSPGQGNYGYTF | TGCGCCAGCAGCCCAGGACAGGGGAACTATGGCTACACCTTC
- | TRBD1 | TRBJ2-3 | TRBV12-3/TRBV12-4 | CASSHTTGAQYF | TGTGCCAGCAGCCATACGACAGGGGCGCAGTATTTT
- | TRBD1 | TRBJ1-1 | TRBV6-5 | CASSSDRGGTEAFF | TGTGCCAGCAGTTCGGACAGGGGGGGAACTGAAGCTTTCTTT
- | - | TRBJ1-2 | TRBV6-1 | CASSEGARAQYGYTF | TGTGCCAGCAGTGAAGGGGCCAGGGCTCAATATGGCTACACCTTC
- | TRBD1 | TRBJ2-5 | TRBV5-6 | CASSTGQYPQETQYF | TGTGCCAGCAGCACGGGACAGTATCCTCAAGAGACCCAGTACTTC
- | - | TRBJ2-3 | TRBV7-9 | CASSSSVLTDTQYF | TGTGCCAGCAGCTCCAGTGTCCTCACAGATACGCAGTATTTT
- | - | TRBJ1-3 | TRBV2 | CASSPIGVSGNTIYF | TGTGCCAGCAGCCCGATCGGGGTTTCTGGAAACACCATATATTTT
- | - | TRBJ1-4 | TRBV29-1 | CSAATRGNEKLFF | TGCAGCGCAGCGACAAGGGGAAATGAAAAACTGTTTTTT
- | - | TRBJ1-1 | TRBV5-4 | CASSLIQVNTEAFF | TGTGCCAGCAGCTTGATACAGGTTAACACTGAAGCTTTCTTT
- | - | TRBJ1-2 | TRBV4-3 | CASSQDHGGRSYGYTF | TGCGCCAGCAGCCAAGATCACGGGGGGCGAAGCTATGGCTACACCTTC
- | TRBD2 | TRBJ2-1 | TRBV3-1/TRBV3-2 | CASSLRTPGTSFNEQFF | TGTGCCAGCAGCCTGAGAACGCCCGGGACTAGTTTCAATGAGCAGTTCTTC
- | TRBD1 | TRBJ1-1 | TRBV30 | CASTGGYTEAFF | TGTGCCTCTACAGGGGGTTACACTGAAGCTTTCTTT
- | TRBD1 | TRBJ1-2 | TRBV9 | CASSPGQGLGYTF | TGTGCCAGCAGCCCTGGACAGGGCTTGGGCTACACCTTC
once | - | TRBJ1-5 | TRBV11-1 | CASSLSDGNQPQHF | TGTGCCAGCAGCTTGTCGGACGGCAATCAGCCCCAGCATTTT
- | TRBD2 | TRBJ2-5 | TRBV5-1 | CASSSSGGAGETQYF | TGCGCCAGCAGCTCTAGCGGGGGGGCTGGAGAGACCCAGTACTTC
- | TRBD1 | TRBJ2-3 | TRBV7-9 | CASSPGGDTQYF | TGTGCCAGCAGCCCAGGGGGAGATACGCAGTATTTT
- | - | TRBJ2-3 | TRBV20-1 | CSASRGASTDTQYF | TGCAGTGCTAGTCGGGGCGCTAGCACAGATACGCAGTATTTT
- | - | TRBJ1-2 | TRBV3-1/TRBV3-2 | CASSQRTATNNYGYTF | TGTGCCAGCAGCCAAAGGACAGCAACCAATAACTATGGCTACACCTTC
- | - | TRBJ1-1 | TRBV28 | CASLEGGTPGGNTEAFF | TGTGCCAGCCTCGAAGGCGGGACACCAGGAGGGAACACTGAAGCTTTCTTT